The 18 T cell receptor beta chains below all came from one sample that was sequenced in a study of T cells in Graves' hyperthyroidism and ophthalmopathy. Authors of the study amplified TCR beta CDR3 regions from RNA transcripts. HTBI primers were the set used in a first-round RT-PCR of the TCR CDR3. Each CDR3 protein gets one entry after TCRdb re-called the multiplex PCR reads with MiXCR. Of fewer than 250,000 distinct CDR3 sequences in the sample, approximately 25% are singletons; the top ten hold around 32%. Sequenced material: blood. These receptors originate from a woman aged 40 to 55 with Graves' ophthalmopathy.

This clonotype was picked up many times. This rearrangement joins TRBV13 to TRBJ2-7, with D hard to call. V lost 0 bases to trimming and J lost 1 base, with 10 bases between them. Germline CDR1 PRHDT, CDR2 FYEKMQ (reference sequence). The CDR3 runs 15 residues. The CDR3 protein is CASSLGLVRSYEQYF. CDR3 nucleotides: TGTGCCAGCAGCTTAGGCCTAGTTAGATCCTACGAGCAGTACTTC.

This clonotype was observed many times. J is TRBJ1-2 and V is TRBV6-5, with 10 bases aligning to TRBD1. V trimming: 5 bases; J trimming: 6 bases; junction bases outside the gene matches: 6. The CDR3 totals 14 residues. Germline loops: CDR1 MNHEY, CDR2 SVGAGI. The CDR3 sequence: CASSPRGTGDGYTF. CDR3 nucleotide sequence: TGTGCCAGCAGTCCCCGGGGGACAGGGGATGGCTACACCTTC.

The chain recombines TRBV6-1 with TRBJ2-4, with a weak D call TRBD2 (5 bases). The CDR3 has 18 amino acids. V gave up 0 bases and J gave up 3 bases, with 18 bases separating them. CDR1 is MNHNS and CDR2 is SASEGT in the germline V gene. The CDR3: CASSEALGPGSGKNIQYF. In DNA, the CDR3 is TGTGCCAGCAGTGAAGCCTTAGGACCTGGGAGTGGCAAAAACATTCAGTACTTC.

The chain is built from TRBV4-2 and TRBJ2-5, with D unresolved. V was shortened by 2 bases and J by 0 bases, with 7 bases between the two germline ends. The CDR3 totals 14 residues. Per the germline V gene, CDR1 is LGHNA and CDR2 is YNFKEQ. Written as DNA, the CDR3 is TGTGCCAGCAGCCAATTCGGAAACCAAGAGACCCAGTACTTC. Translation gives CASSQFGNQETQYF.

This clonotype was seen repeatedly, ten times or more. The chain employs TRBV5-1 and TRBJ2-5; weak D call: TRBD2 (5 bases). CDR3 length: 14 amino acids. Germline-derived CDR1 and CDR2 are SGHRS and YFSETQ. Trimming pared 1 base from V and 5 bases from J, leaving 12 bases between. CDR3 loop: CASSLLSLAETQYF. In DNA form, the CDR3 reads TGCGCCAGCAGCTTGTTATCGTTAGCGGAGACCCAGTACTTC.

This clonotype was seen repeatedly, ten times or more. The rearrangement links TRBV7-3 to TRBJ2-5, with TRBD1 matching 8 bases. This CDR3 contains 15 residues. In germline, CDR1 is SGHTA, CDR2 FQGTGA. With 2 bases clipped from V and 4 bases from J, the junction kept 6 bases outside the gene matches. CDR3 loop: CASSLFAGGIETQYF. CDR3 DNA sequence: TGTGCCAGCAGCTTATTCGCAGGGGGCATAGAGACCCAGTACTTC.

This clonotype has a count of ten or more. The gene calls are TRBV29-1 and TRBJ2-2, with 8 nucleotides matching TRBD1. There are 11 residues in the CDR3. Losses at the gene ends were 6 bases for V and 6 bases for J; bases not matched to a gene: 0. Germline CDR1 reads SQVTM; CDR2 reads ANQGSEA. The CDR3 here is CSVQGAGELFF. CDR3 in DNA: TGCAGCGTACAGGGGGCCGGGGAGCTGTTTTTT.

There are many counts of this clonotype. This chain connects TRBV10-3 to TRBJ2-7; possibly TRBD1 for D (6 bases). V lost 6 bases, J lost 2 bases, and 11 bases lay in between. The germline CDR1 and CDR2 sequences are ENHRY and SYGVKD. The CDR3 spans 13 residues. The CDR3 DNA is TGTGCCATCAGCGGGACAAATACCTACGAGCAGTACTTC. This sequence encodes CAISGTNTYEQYF.

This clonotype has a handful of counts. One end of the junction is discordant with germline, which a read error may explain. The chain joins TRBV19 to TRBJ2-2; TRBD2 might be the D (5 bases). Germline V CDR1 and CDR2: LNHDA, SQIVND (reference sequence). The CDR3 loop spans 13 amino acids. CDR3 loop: CASSVHNTGELYF. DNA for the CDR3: TGTGCCAGTAGCGTACATAACACCGGGGAGCTGTATTTT.

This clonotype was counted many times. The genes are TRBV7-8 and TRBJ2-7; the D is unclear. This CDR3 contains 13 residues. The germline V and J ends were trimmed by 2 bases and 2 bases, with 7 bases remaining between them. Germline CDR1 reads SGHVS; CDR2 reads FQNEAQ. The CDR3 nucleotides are TGTGCCAGCAGCTTAACCGCAGCCTACGAGCAGTACTTC. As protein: CASSLTAAYEQYF.

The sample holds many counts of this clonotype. The CDR3 bases are TGTGCCAGCACGACAGGGGGCGCGGGGGAGACCCAGTACTTC. Protein: CASTTGGAGETQYF. The chain links TRBV3-1 to TRBJ2-5; 10 bases fit TRBD1. Germline CDR1 reads LGHDT; CDR2 reads YNNKEL (reference sequence). V gave up 7 bases and J gave up 5 bases; unmatched junction bases: 7. CDR3 length: 14 residues.

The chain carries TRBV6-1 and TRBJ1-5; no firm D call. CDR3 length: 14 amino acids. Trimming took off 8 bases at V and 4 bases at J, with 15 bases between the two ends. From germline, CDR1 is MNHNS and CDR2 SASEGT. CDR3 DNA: TGTGCCAGCGTATATAGGGAATATAATCAGCCCCAGCATTTT. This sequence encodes CASVYREYNQPQHF.

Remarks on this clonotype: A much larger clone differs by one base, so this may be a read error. In DNA form, the CDR3 reads TGTGCCTGGGCCCCCCCGGGGGGGGACACCGGGGAGCTGTTTTTT. Encoded protein: CAWAPPGGDTGELFF. V usage is TRBV30 and J usage is TRBJ2-2; the match to TRBD2 covers 8 bases. The germline V gene has CDR1 GTSNPN and CDR2 SVGIG (reference sequence). There are 15 residues in the CDR3. J gave up 3 bases and V 5 bases, and 8 bases lay outside the gene matches.

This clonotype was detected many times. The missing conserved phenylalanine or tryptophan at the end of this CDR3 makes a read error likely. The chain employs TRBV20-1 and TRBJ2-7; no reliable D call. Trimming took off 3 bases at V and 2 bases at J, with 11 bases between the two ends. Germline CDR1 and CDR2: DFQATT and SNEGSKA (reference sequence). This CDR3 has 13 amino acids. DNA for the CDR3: TGCAGTGCTAGTCGTGCGGATCCCTACGAGCAGTACCTC. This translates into CSASRADPYEQYL.

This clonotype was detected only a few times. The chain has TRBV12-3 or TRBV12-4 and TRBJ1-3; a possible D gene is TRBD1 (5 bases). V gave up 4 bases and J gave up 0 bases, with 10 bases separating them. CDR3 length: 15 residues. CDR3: CASSWAGYSGNTIYF. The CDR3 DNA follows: TGTGCCAGCAGTTGGGCAGGGTACTCTGGAAACACCATATATTTT.

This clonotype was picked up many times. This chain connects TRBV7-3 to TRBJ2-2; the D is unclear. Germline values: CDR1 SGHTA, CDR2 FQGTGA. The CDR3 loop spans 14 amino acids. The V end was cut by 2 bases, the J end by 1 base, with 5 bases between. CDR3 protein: CASSLRVNTGELFF. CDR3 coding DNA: TGTGCCAGCAGCTTACGGGTGAACACCGGGGAGCTGTTTTTT.

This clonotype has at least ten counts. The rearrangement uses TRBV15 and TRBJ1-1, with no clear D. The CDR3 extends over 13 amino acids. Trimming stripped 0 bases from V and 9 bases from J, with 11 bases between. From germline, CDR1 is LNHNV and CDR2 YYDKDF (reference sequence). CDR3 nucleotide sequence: TGTGCCACCAGCAGAGATCAGACTGCCAAAGCTTTCTTT. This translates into CATSRDQTAKAFF. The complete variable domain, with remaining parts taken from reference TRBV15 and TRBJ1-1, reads DAMVIQNPRYQVTQFGKPVTLSCSQTLNHNVMYWYQQKSSQAPKLLFHYYDKDFNNEADTPDNFQSRRPNTSFCFLDIRSPGLGDTAMYLCATSRDQTAKAFFGQGTRLTVV.

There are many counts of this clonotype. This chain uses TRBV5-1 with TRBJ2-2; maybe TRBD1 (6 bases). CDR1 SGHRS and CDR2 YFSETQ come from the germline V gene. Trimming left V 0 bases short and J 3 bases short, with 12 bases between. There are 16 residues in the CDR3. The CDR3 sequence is CASSLVPGVDTGELFF. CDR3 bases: TGCGCCAGCAGCTTGGTGCCAGGGGTGGACACCGGGGAGCTGTTTTTT.